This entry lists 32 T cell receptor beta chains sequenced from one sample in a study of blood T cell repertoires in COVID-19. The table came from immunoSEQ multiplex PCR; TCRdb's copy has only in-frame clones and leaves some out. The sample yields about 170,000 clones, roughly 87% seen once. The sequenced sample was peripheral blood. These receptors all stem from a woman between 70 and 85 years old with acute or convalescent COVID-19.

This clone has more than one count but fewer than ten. CDR3 amino acids: CASSMSGGSGANVLTF. The CDR3 DNA reads as TGTGCCAGTAGTATGTCGGGAGGTTCTGGGGCCAACGTCCTGACTTTC. V is TRBV19 and J is TRBJ2-6; 7 bases match TRBD2. The V and J ends lost 3 bases and 1 base, in that order; junction bases with no gene match: 3. Germline lookup yields CDR1 LNHDA and CDR2 SQIVND (reference sequence). The CDR3 loop spans 16 amino acids. The whole variable domain, filled in from reference TRBV19 and TRBJ2-6, reads DGGITQSPKYLFRKEGQNVTLSCEQNLNHDAMYWYRQDPGQGLRLIYYSQIVNDFQKGDIAEGYSVSREKKESFPLTVTSAQKNPTAFYLCASSMSGGSGANVLTFGAGSRLTVL.

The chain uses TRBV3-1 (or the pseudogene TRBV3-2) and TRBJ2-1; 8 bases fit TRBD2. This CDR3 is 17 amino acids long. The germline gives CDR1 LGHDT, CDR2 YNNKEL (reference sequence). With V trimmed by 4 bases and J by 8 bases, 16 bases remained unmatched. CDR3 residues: CASSPGTRFSEVDEQFF. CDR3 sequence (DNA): TGTGCCAGCAGCCCCGGGACTAGATTCTCCGAGGTGGATGAGCAGTTCTTC.

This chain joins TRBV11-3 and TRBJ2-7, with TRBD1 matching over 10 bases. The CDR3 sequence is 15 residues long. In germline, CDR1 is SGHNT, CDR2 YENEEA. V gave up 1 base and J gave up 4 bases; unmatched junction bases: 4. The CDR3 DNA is TGTGCCAGCAGCTTAGGTCCGGGACAGGGGTACGAGCAGTACTTC. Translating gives CASSLGPGQGYEQYF.

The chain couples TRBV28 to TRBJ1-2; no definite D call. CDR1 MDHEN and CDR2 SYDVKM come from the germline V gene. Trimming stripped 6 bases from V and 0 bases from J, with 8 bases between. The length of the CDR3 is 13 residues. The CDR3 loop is CASRPQANYGYTF. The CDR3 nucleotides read TGTGCCAGCAGGCCACAAGCTAACTATGGCTACACCTTC.

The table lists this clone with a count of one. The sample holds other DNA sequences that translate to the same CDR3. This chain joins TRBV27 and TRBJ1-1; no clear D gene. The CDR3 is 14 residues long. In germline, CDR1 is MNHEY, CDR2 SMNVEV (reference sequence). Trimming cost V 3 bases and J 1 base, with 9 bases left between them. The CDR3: CASSFLGGNTEAFF. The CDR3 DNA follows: TGTGCCAGCAGTTTTCTCGGCGGGAACACTGAAGCTTTCTTT.

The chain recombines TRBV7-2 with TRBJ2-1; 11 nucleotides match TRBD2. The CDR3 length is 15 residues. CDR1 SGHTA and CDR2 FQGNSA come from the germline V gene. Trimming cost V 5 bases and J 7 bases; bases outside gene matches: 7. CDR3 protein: CASSVSGRASNEQFF. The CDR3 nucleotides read TGTGCCAGCAGCGTTAGCGGGAGGGCCTCGAATGAGCAGTTCTTC.

CDR3 DNA sequence: TGTGCCAGCAGCGTAAATAGCGGGGGGGCCTACGAGCAGTACTTC. Amino acid sequence: CASSVNSGGAYEQYF. This chain joins TRBV9 and TRBJ2-7; 11 nucleotides agree with TRBD2. This CDR3 spans 15 amino acids. Trimming at V came to 1 base and at J to 2 bases, leaving 2 bases not matched to a gene. CDR1 and CDR2 from the germline V gene are SGDLS and YYNGEE. Full variable domain (missing parts from reference TRBV9 and TRBJ2-7): DSGVTQTPKHLITATGQRVTLRCSPRSGDLSVYWYQQSLDQGLQFLIQYYNGEERAKGNILERFSAQQFPDLHSELNLSSLELGDSALYFCASSVNSGGAYEQYFGPGTRLTVT.

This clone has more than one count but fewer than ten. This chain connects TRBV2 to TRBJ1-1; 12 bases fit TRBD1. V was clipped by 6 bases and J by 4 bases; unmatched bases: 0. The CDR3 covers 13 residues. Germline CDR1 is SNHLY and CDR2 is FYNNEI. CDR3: CASRGQGATEAFF. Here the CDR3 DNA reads TGTGCCAGCAGGGGACAGGGGGCCACTGAAGCTTTCTTT.

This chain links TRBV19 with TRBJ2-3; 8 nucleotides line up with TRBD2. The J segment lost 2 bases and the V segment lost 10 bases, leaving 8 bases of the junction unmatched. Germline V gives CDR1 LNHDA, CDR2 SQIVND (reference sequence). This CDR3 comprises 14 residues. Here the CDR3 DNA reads TGTGCCACCTCACTAGCGGCTGACACAGATACGCAGTATTTT. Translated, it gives CATSLAADTDTQYF.

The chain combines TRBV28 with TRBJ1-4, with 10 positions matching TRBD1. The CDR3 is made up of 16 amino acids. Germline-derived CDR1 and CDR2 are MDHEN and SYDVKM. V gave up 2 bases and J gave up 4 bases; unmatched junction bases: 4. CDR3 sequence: CASSLRQGAGNEKLFF. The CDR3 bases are TGTGCCAGCAGTTTACGACAGGGGGCCGGTAATGAAAAACTGTTTTTT.

The CDR3 sequence: CASSSLRESEAFF. DNA for the CDR3: TGTGCCAGCTCCTCCCTACGAGAAAGTGAAGCTTTCTTT. This sequence joins TRBV18 and TRBJ1-1; D unclear. Germline CDR1 reads KGHSH; CDR2 reads LQKENI. V gave up 6 bases and J gave up 7 bases, with 15 bases separating them. This CDR3 comprises 13 residues. The variable domain in full, completed from reference TRBV18 and TRBJ1-1, reads NAGVMQNPRHLVRRRGQEARLRCSPMKGHSHVYWYRQLPEEGLKFMVYLQKENIIDESGMPKERFSAEFPKEGPSILRIQQVVRGDSAAYFCASSSLRESEAFFGQGTRLTVV.

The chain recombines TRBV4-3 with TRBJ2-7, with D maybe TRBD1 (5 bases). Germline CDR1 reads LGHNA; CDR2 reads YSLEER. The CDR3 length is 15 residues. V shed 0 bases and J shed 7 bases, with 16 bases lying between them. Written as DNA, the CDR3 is TGCGCCAGCAGCCAAGAATCGGGCGGAGCAGGGGAGCAGTACTTC. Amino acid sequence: CASSQESGGAGEQYF.

CDR3 DNA sequence: TGTGCCAGCAGCCTCGGGAGCGGGAGAAGCACCGGGGAGCTGTTTTTT. This codes for CASSLGSGRSTGELFF. The chain is built from TRBV5-4 and TRBJ2-2; TRBD2 matches 8 bases. The CDR3 is made up of 16 amino acids. Germline loops: CDR1 SGHNT, CDR2 YYREEE (reference sequence). V shed 4 bases and J 4 bases; nucleotides not matched to a gene: 9.

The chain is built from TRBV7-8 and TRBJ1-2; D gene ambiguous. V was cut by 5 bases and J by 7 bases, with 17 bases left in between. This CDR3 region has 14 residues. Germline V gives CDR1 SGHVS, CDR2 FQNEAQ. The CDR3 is CASSRYREDSGYTF. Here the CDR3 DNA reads TGTGCCAGCAGCCGATATAGAGAGGATTCTGGCTACACCTTC.

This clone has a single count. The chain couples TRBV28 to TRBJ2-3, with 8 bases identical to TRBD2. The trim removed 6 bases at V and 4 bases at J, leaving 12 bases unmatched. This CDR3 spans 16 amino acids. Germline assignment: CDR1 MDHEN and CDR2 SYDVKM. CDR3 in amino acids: CASSAGTRGGPDTQYF. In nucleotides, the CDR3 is TGTGCCAGCAGCGCCGGGACTAGAGGGGGGCCAGATACGCAGTATTTT.

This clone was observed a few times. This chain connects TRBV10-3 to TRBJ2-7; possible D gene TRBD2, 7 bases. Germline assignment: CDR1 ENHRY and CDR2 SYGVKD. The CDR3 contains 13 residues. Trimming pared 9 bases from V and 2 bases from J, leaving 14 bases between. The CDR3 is CAIRAGAAYEQYF. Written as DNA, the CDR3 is TGTGCCATAAGGGCGGGGGCGGCCTACGAGCAGTACTTC.

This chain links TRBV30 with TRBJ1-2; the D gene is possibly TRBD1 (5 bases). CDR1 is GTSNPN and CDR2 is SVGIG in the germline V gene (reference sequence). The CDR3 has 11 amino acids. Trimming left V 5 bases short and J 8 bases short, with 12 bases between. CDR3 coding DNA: TGTGCCTGGGGGGGAGGGATAGGCTACACCTTC. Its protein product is CAWGGGIGYTF.

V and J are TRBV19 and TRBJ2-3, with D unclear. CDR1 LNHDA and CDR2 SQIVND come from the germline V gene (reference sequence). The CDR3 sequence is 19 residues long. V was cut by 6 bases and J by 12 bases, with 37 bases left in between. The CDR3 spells CASSKDTGFTEILGAYQYF. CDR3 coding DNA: TGTGCCAGTAGCAAAGATACCGGATTTACAGAAATACTCGGTGCATACCAGTATTTT.

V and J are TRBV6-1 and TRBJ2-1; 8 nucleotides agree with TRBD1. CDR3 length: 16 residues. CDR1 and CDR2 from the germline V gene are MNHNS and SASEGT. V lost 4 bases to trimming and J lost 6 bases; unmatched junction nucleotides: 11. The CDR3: CASSALTGAGANEQFF. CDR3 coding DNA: TGTGCCAGCAGTGCTCTGACAGGGGCTGGCGCCAATGAGCAGTTCTTC.

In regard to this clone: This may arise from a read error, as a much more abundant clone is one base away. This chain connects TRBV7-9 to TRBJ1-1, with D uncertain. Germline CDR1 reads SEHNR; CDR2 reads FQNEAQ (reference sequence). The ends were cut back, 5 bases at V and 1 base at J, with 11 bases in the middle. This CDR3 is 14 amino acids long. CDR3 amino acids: CASSVDGRNTEAFF. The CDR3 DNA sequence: TGTGCCAGCAGCGTAGACGGGAGGAACACTGAAGCTTTCTTT.

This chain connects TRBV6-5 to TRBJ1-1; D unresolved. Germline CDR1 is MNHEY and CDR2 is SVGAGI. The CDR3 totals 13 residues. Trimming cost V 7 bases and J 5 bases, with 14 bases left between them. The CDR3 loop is CASTQAGVTEAFF. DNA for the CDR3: TGTGCCAGCACACAAGCAGGCGTAACTGAAGCTTTCTTT.

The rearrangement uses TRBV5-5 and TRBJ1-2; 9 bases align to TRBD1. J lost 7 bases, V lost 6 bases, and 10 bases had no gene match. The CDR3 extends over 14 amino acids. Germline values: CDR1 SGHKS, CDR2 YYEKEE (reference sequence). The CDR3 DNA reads TGTGCCAGCAACAGGGACAGGGTTGATCGTGGCTACACCTTC. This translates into CASNRDRVDRGYTF. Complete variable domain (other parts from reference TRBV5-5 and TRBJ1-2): DAGVTQSPTHLIKTRGQQVTLRCSPISGHKSVSWYQQVLGQGPQFIFQYYEKEERGRGNFPDRFSARQFPNYSSELNVNALLLGDSALYLCASNRDRVDRGYTFGSGTRLTVV.

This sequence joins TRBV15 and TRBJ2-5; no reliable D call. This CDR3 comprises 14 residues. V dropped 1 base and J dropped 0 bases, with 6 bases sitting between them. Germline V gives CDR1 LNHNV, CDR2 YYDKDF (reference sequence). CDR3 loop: CATSRATYQETQYF. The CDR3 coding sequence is TGTGCCACCAGCAGAGCTACGTACCAAGAGACCCAGTACTTC.

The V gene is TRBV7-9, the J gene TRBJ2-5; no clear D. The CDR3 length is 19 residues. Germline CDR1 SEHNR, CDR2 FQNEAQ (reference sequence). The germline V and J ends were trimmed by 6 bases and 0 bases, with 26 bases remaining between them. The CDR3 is CASSSSQASYAAYQETQYF. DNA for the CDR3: TGTGCCAGCAGTTCTTCCCAAGCTTCCTACGCGGCGTACCAAGAGACCCAGTACTTC.

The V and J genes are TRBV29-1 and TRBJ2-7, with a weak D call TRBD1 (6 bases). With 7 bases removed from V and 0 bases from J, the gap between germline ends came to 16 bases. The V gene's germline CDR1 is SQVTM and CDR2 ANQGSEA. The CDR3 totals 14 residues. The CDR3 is CSARTGPSSYEQYF. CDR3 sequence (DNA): TGCAGCGCAAGAACAGGGCCCAGCTCCTACGAGCAGTACTTC.

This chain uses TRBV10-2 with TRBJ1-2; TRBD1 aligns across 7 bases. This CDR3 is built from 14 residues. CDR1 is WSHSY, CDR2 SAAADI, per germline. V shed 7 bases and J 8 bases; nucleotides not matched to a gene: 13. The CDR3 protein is CASIGQVGTSGYTF. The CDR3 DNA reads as TGCGCCAGCATTGGACAGGTCGGTACCTCGGGCTACACCTTC.

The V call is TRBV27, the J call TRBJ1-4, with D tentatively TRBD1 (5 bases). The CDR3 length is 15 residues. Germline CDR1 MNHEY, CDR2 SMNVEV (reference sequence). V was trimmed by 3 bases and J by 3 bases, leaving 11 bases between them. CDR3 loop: CASSFVRAANEKLFF. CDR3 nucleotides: TGTGCCAGCAGTTTCGTCAGGGCCGCTAATGAAAAACTGTTTTTT.

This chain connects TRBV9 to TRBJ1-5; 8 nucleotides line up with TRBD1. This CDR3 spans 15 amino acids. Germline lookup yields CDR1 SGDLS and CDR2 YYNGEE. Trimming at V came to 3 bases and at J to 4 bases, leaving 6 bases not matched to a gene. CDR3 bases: TGTGCCAGCAGCGCCTTCGGACAGGGTAATCAGCCCCAGCATTTT. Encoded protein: CASSAFGQGNQPQHF.

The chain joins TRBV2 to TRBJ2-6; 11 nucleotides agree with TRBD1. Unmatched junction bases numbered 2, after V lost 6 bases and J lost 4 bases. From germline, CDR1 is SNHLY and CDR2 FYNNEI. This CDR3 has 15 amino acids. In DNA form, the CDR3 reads TGTGCCAGCAGCGGACAGGGGGCAGGGGCCAACGTCCTGACTTTC. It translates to CASSGQGAGANVLTF.

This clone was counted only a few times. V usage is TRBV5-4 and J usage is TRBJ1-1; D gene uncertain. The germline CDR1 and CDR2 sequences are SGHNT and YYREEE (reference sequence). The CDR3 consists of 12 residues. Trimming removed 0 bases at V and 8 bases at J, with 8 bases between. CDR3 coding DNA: TGTGCCAGCAGCTTGGGCGGGTACGAAGCTTTCTTT. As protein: CASSLGGYEAFF.

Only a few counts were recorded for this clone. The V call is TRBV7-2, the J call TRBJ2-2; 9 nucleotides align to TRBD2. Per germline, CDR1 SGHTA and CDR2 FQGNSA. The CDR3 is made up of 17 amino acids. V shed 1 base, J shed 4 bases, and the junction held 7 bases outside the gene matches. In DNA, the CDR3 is TGTGCCAGCAGCTTAGTGGGTAGCGGGAGCTTCACCGGGGAGCTGTTTTTT. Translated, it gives CASSLVGSGSFTGELFF.

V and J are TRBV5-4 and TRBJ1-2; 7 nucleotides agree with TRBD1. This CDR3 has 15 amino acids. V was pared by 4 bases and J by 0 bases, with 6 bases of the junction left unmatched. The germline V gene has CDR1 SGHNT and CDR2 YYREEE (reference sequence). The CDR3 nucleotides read TGTGCCAGCAGCGCGGGGGGACAGACTAACTATGGCTACACCTTC. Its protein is CASSAGGQTNYGYTF.